This TCR beta chain was profiled in a study of regulatory T cells in long-lasting Graves disease. Assembly of TCR beta libraries relied on iRepertoire HTBI primers together with Arm-PCR of CDR3 regions. TCRdb re-analysed the multiplex PCR reads in MiXCR, keeping a single row per CDR3 protein. The sample consists of nearly 350,000 distinct CDR3 sequences, around 20% of them appearing once. The CDR3 consists of 15 residues. The germline V gene has CDR1 SGHKS and CDR2 YYEKEE (reference sequence). V was pared by 1 base and J by 1 base, with 12 bases between. This clonotype was picked up a small number of times. Specified time point: persistent/refractory GD, antithyroid drugs over 5 years with positive TRAb. Extracted PBMC RNA gave rise to the TCR library.

Material: peripheral blood mononuclear cells (PBMCs), obtained when the disease was refractory, from a patient treated with antithyroid drugs. The rearrangement joins TRBV5-5 to TRBJ2-7, with D unclear. This receptor was obtained from a female donor with Graves disease. The CDR3 here is CASSLRFLGSYEQYF. CDR3 bases: TGTGCCAGCAGCTTGCGGTTCTTAGGGTCCTACGAGCAGTACTTC.